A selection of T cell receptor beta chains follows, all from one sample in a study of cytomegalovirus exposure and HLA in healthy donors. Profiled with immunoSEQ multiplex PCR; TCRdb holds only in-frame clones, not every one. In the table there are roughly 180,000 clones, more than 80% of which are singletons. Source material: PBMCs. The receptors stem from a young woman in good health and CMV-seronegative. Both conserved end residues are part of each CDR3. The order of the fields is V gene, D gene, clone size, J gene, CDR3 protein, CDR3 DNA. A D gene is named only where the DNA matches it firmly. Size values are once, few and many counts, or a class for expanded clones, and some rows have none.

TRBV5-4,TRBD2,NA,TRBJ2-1,CASSLYLAGADEQFF,TGTGCCAGCAGCTTGTACCTAGCGGGAGCAGATGAGCAGTTCTTC
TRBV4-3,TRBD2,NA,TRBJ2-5,CASSHLTSGKETQYF,TGCGCCAGCAGCCACTTGACTAGCGGAAAAGAGACCCAGTACTTC
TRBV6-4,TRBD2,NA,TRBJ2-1,CASSSLAGGRYNEQFF,TGTGCCAGCAGTTCTCTAGCGGGAGGGCGCTACAATGAGCAGTTCTTC
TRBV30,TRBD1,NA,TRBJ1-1,CASSDGTGVTEAFF,TGTGCCTCCTCTGACGGGACAGGGGTCACTGAAGCTTTCTTT
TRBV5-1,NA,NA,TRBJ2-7,CASSLTGGADYEQYF,TGCGCCAGCAGTCTGACGGGGGGCGCGGATTACGAGCAGTACTTC
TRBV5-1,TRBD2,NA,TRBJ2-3,CASGLAELTDTQYF,TGCGCCAGCGGGCTAGCGGAGCTCACAGATACGCAGTATTTT
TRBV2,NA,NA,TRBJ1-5,CASSDPATVQPQHF,TGTGCCAGCAGTGACCCCGCGACAGTTCAGCCCCAGCATTTT
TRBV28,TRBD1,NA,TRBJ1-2,CASSTQGTRDGYTF,TGTGCCAGCAGTACACAGGGGACGCGGGATGGCTACACCTTC
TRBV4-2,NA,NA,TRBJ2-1,CASSQTDNEQFF,TGTGCCAGCAGCCAAACGGACAATGAGCAGTTCTTC
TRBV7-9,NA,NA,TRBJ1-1,CASTHDSGTEAFF,TGTGCCAGCACCCACGATTCGGGCACTGAAGCTTTCTTT
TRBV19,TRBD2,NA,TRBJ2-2,CASSIPSGSTGELFF,TGTGCCAGTAGTATACCTAGCGGGAGTACCGGGGAGCTGTTTTTT
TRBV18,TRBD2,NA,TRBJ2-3,CASSPTDYGSGSGDTQYF,TGTGCCAGCTCACCTACTGACTATGGGAGCGGGAGTGGAGATACGCAGTATTTT
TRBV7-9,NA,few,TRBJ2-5,CASSLDAGRETQYF,TGTGCCAGCAGCTTAGATGCAGGGCGGGAGACCCAGTACTTC
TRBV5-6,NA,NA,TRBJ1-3,CASSPTRGFSGNTIYF,TGTGCCAGCAGCCCCACCCGGGGGTTCTCTGGAAACACCATATATTTT
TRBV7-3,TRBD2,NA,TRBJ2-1,CASSPGTSGYNEQFF,TGTGCCAGCAGTCCCGGGACTAGCGGCTACAATGAGCAGTTCTTC
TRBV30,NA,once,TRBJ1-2,CAWSPGVRYGYTF,TGTGCCTGGAGTCCCGGGGTCCGCTATGGCTACACCTTC
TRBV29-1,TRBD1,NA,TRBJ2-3,CSVWGSQGASDTQYF,TGCAGCGTATGGGGATCTCAGGGGGCTTCAGATACGCAGTATTTT